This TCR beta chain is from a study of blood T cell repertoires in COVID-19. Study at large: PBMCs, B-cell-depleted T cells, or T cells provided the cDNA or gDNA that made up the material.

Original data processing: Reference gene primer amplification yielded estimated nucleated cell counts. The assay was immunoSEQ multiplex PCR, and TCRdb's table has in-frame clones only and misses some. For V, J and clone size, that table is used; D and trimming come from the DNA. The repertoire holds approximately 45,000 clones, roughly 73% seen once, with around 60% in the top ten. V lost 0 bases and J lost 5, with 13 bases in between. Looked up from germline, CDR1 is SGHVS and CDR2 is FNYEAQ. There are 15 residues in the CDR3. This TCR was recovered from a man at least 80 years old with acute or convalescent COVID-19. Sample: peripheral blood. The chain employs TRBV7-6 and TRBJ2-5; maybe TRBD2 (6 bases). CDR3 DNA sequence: TGTGCCAGCAGCTTAGCCCCGGGAGCTGGGGAGACCCAGTACTTC. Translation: CASSLAPGAGETQYF.